This T cell receptor beta chain was retrieved from a study of cytotoxic CD8 clonotypes in ibrutinib-treated CLL. The CDR3 length is 12 residues. J was trimmed by 8 bases and V by 5 bases; bases with no gene match: 3. Per germline, CDR1 SGHAT and CDR2 FQDESV (reference sequence). Data came from immunoSEQ multiplex PCR; TCRdb stores just in-frame clones and leaves some out. The sample carries around 330,000 clones, about 64% recorded once. In its sample, this clone was seen a few times. Sequencing used PBMCs, obtained after 36 months of ibrutinib treatment. This chain joins TRBV11-1 and TRBJ1-2; 9 bases are a match to TRBD1. The sequence derives from a human donor with chronic lymphocytic leukemia. The chain's CDR3 is CASSHGQGGYTF. CDR3 DNA sequence: TGTGCCAGCAGCCACGGACAGGGGGGCTACACCTTC.